The present entry profiles one T cell receptor (beta chain) with its context. Its antigen is not known. Germline V CDR1 and CDR2: SGHRS, YFSETQ. CDR3 length equals 16 residues. The trim removed 2 bases at V and 5 bases at J, leaving 8 bases unmatched. This record comes from a study of radiotherapy plus CTLA-4 blockade in lung cancer. Study details: Patients showed objective responses in 15% to 20% of cases, and disease control was achieved by under 35%. Study-wide points: It was early blood T cell clone dynamics, with interferon-beta, that reportedly best predicted response. In blood, after radiotherapy plus ipilimumab, tumor-derived TCR clones expanded.

The assay was immunoSEQ multiplex PCR, and TCRdb's table has in-frame clones only and misses some. The sample carries 70,000 to 90,000 clones, around 76% recorded once. The sequence came from a human donor with non-small cell lung cancer whose response to radiotherapy plus ipilimumab could not be evaluated. Some clones in this sample may be carry-over from other donors' samples. The sequencing here drew on peripheral blood, taken from a patient treated with radiotherapy plus ipilimumab. The chain is built from TRBV5-1 and TRBJ2-3; 10 bases fit TRBD2. CDR3 nucleotide sequence: TGCGCCAGCAGCTTTTCAGCGGGGGGGCCGGGAGATACGCAGTATTTT. It translates to CASSFSAGGPGDTQYF.